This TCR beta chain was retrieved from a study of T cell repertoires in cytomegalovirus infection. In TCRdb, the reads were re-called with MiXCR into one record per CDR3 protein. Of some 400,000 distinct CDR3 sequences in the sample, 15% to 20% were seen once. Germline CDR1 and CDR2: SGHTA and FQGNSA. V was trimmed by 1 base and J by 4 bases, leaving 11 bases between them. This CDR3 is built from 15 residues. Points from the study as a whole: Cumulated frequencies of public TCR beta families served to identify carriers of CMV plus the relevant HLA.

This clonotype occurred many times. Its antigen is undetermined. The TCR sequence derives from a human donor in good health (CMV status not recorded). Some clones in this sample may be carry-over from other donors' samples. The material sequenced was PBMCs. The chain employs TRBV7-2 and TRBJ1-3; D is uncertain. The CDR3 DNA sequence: TGTGCCAGCAGCTTAGAACTTACGGGAGGAAACACCATATATTTT. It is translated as CASSLELTGGNTIYF.